The following is a TCR beta chain sequence with its context. MiXCR was run by TCRdb on the 5' RACE reads, yielding one entry per CDR3 protein. Seen here are about 38,000 distinct CDR3 sequences, more than 8% observed once, and the top ten hold approximately 2.6%. This specimen belongs to a study of chronic HIV infection and antiretroviral therapy. Germline V CDR1 and CDR2: LGHNA, YNFKEQ. The CDR3 is 15 amino acids. Trimming took off 2 bases at V and 0 bases at J, with 8 bases between the two ends. The material sequenced was peripheral blood. This receptor was identified in an adult who had HIV and had not received antiretroviral therapy, or was an uninfected healthy control (not recorded which). The chain employs TRBV4-2 and TRBJ2-1; D may be TRBD2 (6 bases). The DNA of the CDR3 is TGTGCCAGCAGCCAACGGGACTCCTCCTACAATGAGCAGTTCTTC. It is translated as CASSQRDSSYNEQFF.